This TCR beta chain comes out of a study of cytomegalovirus exposure and HLA in healthy donors (dated by TCRdb to about 2017). Broadly, across the study: In an earlier analysis of 587 of the donors, 250 to 300 Gb of sequence data and 117 million unique TCR beta sequences from 150 million to 200 million T cells were reported. About 300 gigabases of sequencing data and 70 million to 85 million unique TCR sequences were included in an early release covering under 650 HLA-typed donors. Every discovery cohort repertoire had been produced on one sequencing platform. High-throughput TCR immunosequencing, statistical association of individual TCRs with disease status, and machine learning were combined to predict cytomegalovirus infection status. The later analysis used no new phenotypic data to find candidate immune exposures, relying instead on TCR beta sequences and their occurrence across donors. HLA typing included class I and class II loci at four-digit resolution. In a later genetic analysis, genome-wide SNP genotypes for about 55% of the roughly 700 donors were used, and that subset was treated as a discovery cohort. Among some 400 genotyped donors of the cohort, an average of approximately 240,000 unique TCR beta nucleotide sequences was sequenced per donor, of which approximately 19% were non-productive. Donor age, sex, ethnicity and CMV serostatus were compiled together with the repertoire data. The study used immunosequencing to profile the T cell repertoires of 666 subjects and linked those repertoires to cytomegalovirus serostatus. In addition to the first cohort of 650 to 750 subjects, a separate validation cohort of about 120 different subjects was used. Five DR-DQ haplotypes were handled as single units for association and clustering, since linkage in the cohort was strong. Among the 398 genotyped donors, about 85% belonged to the genetic ancestry cluster associated with self-reported Caucasian donors. The study aimed to test whether cataloging public T cell receptors could reveal signatures of past pathogen exposure. The number of donors typed differed by locus, with 629-630 for A, B, C, DRB1 and DQB1, roughly 520 for DQA1, 600 to 610 for DPA1, and some 470 for DPB1. To study patterns of TCR occurrence, a later analysis re-analyzed previously published TCR beta repertoires from around 700 donors and added high-resolution HLA genotyping. An earlier analysis of 587 of the donors used high-throughput TCR beta sequencing to judge whether each TCR beta V gene segment behaved as functional or pseudogenic. Here is what the overall study found, with its caveats: When HLA alleles, especially DR and DQ, strongly co-occurred, TCR associations were difficult to assign to individual alleles. Most CMV-associated TCR beta chains appeared to be HLA-restricted in a later analysis, and the HLA associations seemed to be driven largely by CMV exposure. For the cohort, immune exposure information was limited to CMV serostatus. This cohort had only TCR beta chains sequenced, and the lack of alpha or paired-chain data limited which features could be detected. A total of fewer than 200 TCR beta chains were listed by the study as associated with cytomegalovirus. According to the authors, the approach could potentially be generalized to other disease states and immunological phenotypes. A later analysis found that HLA-associated TCR beta chains were more clonally expanded and had lower generation probabilities than equally common non-associated chains. HLA typing was unavailable for some donors at each locus, so association tests used only the typed subset. A further reported finding was that TCR beta sequences accurately predicted the HLA-A and HLA-B alleles for most subjects in the first cohort. Most TCR sequences were seen in very few donors, while some public TCRs were found in many individuals. In a later analysis, some 18,000 TCR beta sequences were associated with specific HLA alleles at a false discovery rate of 0.05. V-gene and J-gene trimming of TCR beta chains was associated with a missense DCLRE1C variant in a later genetic analysis, and the association was replicated in an independent cohort. In a later analysis, TCR association rates were found to vary across HLA loci, with the most associated TCRs seen for DRB1 alleles and the fewest for HLA-C alleles. Linkage disequilibrium might explain the correlated functional status among segregating V segments, but an unknown experimental factor could not be ruled out. Because counts were too low, fewer than 20 rarely observed V segments, including chromosome 9 orphons, were excluded from the earlier analysis of 587 of the donors. Sequencing depth was assumed to be roughly uniform across donors in the presence/absence analyses, though that assumption may not hold. Compared with the roughly 700-donor mean, donors in an Asian-associated ancestry cluster had fewer N-insertions in productive TCRs, according to a later genetic analysis. A later analysis reported that several top co-occurrence clusters appeared linked to parvovirus B19, influenza, CMV and Epstein-Barr virus. A cluster of highly shared sequence variants was judged likely to be a technical artifact of the sequencing pipeline. The 87-base-pair reads could not distinguish some IMGT-functional V segments, including TRBV6-2 and TRBV6-3, so those segments were excluded. In an earlier analysis of more than 450 of the donors, most TCR beta V segments were observed in productive rearrangements about 87% or about 30% of the time, broadly matching IMGT annotations. The classifier was reported to diagnose cytomegalovirus status with high specificity and sensitivity in both the original cohort and the validation cohort. Three of the identified cytomegalovirus-associated TCR beta chains were confirmed in vitro to be specific for cytomegalovirus antigens.

Worth noting for this clone: Its antigen has not been determined. Per-base quality was not reported, and no clone a single base away is much larger than it.

The cohort was made up of around 720 healthy bone marrow donors. At the time of sampling, every cohort member was nominally healthy, though immune exposures that went unrecorded were likely present. The donor was CMV seronegative and was included in the group of around 320 seronegative cohort members. Each donor provided a peripheral blood sample, and peripheral blood mononuclear cells were used for TCR beta sequencing. Genomic DNA was extracted from the blood cell samples with the Qiagen DNeasy Blood Extraction Kit. The CDR3 runs 14 residues from the cysteine to the phenylalanine. Of the read, only the CDR3 DNA is kept; its 42 bases are in frame from base 1. V is cut by 5 bases and J by 2 bases, and the space between the germline ends is 13 bases. Per the germline V gene, SNHLY is the CDR1 and FYNNEI is the CDR2. The library was made by the immunoSEQ multiplex PCR assay. The multiplex PCR relied on a mix of 60 forward primers for TCR Vbeta segments and 13 reverse primers for TCR Jbeta segments. The CDR3 region of rearranged TCR beta genes was amplified from genomic DNA with a multiplex PCR assay. On the Illumina HiSeq System, the amplified TCR beta libraries were sequenced as 87-base-pair reads. As for the authors' bioinformatics: In a later analysis, tens of millions of unique TCR beta chains were counted across the approximately 640 repertoires, and about 10 million of these chains were shared by at least two donors. To remove PCR and sequencing errors, raw reads were error-corrected and collapsed into unique sequences using a nearest-neighbor algorithm that merged closely related sequences. CDR3 sequences were aligned to IMGT reference sequences to assign V, D and J gene segments. For a sequence to be retained, a match of at least six nucleotides was required to both a V gene segment and a J gene segment. Rearrangements were called productive when the CDR3 lacked stop codons and stayed in frame with V and J; all others were non-productive. Following IMGT convention, CDR3 was defined as the stretch from the second conserved V-encoded cysteine to the conserved J-encoded phenylalanine. The earlier analysis of about 590 of the donors excluded sequences that lacked an unambiguous match to a single V gene segment. An earlier analysis of several hundred of the donors called V segments functional above 56.7% productive rearrangements and segregating when the between-donor standard deviation exceeded 5%. A statistical classification framework was developed to diagnose cytomegalovirus status using the catalog of TCR beta chain sequences. A later analysis assigned V and J genes by comparing TCR nucleotide sequences with IMGT/GENE-DB human TR gene sequences. A later analysis assigned CDR3 sequences and most-parsimonious VDJ recombination scenarios with the TCRdist pipeline. In a later analysis, each TCR beta chain was defined by its CDR3 amino acid sequence together with its V-gene family, and reads without a unique V-gene family were excluded. In a later analysis, nearly 600 highly shared, low-generation-probability nucleotide sequences were removed to address suspected cross-contamination and a sequencing artifact. A later analysis calculated a clonal expansion index for each public chain from normalized within-repertoire ranks of inferred template counts. A later analysis computed generation probabilities with a VDJ recombination model fitted to out-of-frame rearrangements, and checked the results against IGoR. In a later analysis, TCR-TCR, TCR-HLA and TCR-CMV co-occurrence was scored with hypergeometric tests, and a repertoire-size bias correction was applied to TCR pairs. To estimate false discovery rates, a later analysis permuted the HLA or CMV assignments 20 times. A later analysis grouped co-occurring TCRs with DBSCAN, adding TCRdist sequence similarity when clustering within HLA-allele-positive subsets. Repertoires with fewer than 30,000 or more than 120,000 public chains were left out of co-occurrence clustering, as were about five repertoires with anomalous nucleotide sharing. Entries here come from immuneACCESS through TCRdb and include only in-frame sequences with V and J called. Some clones fail to appear in such tables; in the studies checked, an unresolved V gene covers under half of the shortfall, and the cause of the remainder is unknown. That table furnishes V, J and clone size, whereas the DNA furnished D and trimming. Counted in this sample were approximately 240,000 clones; just under 85% of them appeared once. The biggest ten clones account for about 0.58% of the sample.

The sequence joins TRBV2 to TRBJ2-7; no D gene is confidently identified. The source is a woman aged 40 to 55 in good health and CMV-seronegative. Sequenced: PBMCs. The nucleotide sequence reads as follows: TGTGCCAGCAGTAATCCCTTCAGGACCTACGAGCAGTACTTC. This encodes CASSNPFRTYEQYF.